Below are 24 T cell receptor beta chains sequenced from a single sample in a study of somatic mutations in cytotoxic T cells in rheumatoid arthritis. The repertoire was sequenced with immunoSEQ multiplex PCR; TCRdb's copy has only in-frame clones and lacks some. The table shows tens of thousands of clones, with less than 85% occurring only once. Sequencing was done on a sample of CD8+ T cells sorted from blood. All receptors come from a man aged 40-49 years in good health.

The chain links TRBV9 to TRBJ2-6, with D possibly being TRBD2 (5 bases). Germline CDR1 SGDLS, CDR2 YYNGEE. This CDR3 has 19 amino acids. The V and J ends lost 0 bases and 2 bases respectively, with 18 bases between them. The CDR3 DNA reads as TGTGCCAGCAGCGTAGCGGTCAGGAGGCGGTCTACTGGGGCCAACGTCCTGACTTTC. It specifies CASSVAVRRRSTGANVLTF.

V and J are TRBV5-4 and TRBJ2-3; 8 nucleotides line up with TRBD1. Losses at the gene ends were 4 bases for V and 5 bases for J; bases not matched to a gene: 6. CDR1 SGHNT and CDR2 YYREEE come from the germline V gene (reference sequence). This CDR3 is built from 14 residues. CDR3 residues: CASSPDRAEDTQYF. The CDR3 DNA is TGTGCCAGCAGCCCGGACAGGGCGGAAGATACGCAGTATTTT.

This chain's CDR3 is CASSINTGELFF. CDR3 bases: TGTGCCAGCAGCATTAACACCGGGGAGCTGTTTTTT. This chain links TRBV7-8 with TRBJ2-2; D is undetermined. Germline V gene sequence: CDR1 SGHVS, CDR2 FQNEAQ. The CDR3 covers 12 residues. V lost 5 bases and J lost 2, with 3 bases in between.

J is TRBJ2-7 and V is TRBV11-1; D gene ambiguous. Germline assignment: CDR1 SGHAT and CDR2 FQDESV (reference sequence). The CDR3 runs 12 residues. Trimming removed 3 bases from V and 5 bases from J, with 8 bases in between. DNA of the CDR3: TGTGCCAGCAGCTTGGAAGGGAACGAGCAGTACTTC. Its translation: CASSLEGNEQYF.

V gene TRBV6-1 combines with J gene TRBJ2-2; D gene uncertain. The CDR3 has 11 amino acids. V lost 6 bases and J 3 bases, leaving 2 bases between the germline ends. Germline V gene sequence: CDR1 MNHNS, CDR2 SASEGT. CDR3: CASRYTGELFF. The CDR3 DNA follows: TGTGCCAGCAGGTACACCGGGGAGCTGTTTTTT.

The chain combines TRBV5-1 with TRBJ1-2; 12 nucleotides match TRBD1. Germline loops: CDR1 SGHRS, CDR2 YFSETQ. The CDR3 loop spans 15 amino acids. With V trimmed by 4 bases and J by 8 bases, 9 bases remained unmatched. The CDR3 DNA reads as TGCGCCAGCAGCGCGGAGGGACAGGGGGCGCAGGGCTACACCTTC. Protein sequence: CASSAEGQGAQGYTF.

This clone was observed a single time. The CDR3 loop is CASSYSDRANYGYTF. The CDR3 DNA is TGTGCCAGCAGTTACTCTGACAGGGCTAACTATGGCTACACCTTC. The chain combines TRBV6-6 with TRBJ1-2, with 7 positions matching TRBD1. This CDR3 is 15 amino acids long. Germline CDR1 MNHNY, CDR2 SVGAGI (reference sequence). With 0 bases clipped from V and 0 bases from J, the junction kept 1 base outside the gene matches.

The chain has TRBV4-3 and TRBJ2-5, with 8 nucleotides matching TRBD1. V shed 0 bases, J shed 4 bases, and the junction held 7 bases outside the gene matches. The germline gives CDR1 LGHNA, CDR2 YSLEER. This CDR3 is built from 16 residues. CDR3 DNA sequence: TGCGCCAGCAGCCAAGACTGGGGACAGGCCTCAGAGACCCAGTACTTC. It yields the protein CASSQDWGQASETQYF.

The V and J genes are TRBV11-2 and TRBJ2-2, with D unresolved. The V end was cut by 3 bases, the J end by 4 bases, with 15 bases between. The CDR3 totals 16 residues. Germline V gene data show CDR1 as SGHAT and CDR2 as FQNNGV. The CDR3 DNA is TGTGCCAGCAGCTTCCCTCAGGAGACCACCACCGGGGAGCTGTTTTTT. Translating gives CASSFPQETTTGELFF.

This clone has a single count. The rearrangement uses TRBV6-1 and TRBJ1-5, with D unclear. The CDR3 runs 15 residues. Trimming removed 1 base at V and 2 bases at J, with 9 bases between. In germline, CDR1 is MNHNS, CDR2 SASEGT. CDR3 loop: CASSEVGQGNQPQHF. CDR3 DNA: TGTGCCAGCAGTGAAGTTGGGCAGGGCAATCAGCCCCAGCATTTT.

The chain combines TRBV27 with TRBJ2-7; TRBD1 is a possible D gene (6 bases). Germline V lookup: CDR1 MNHEY, CDR2 SMNVEV (reference sequence). The CDR3 covers 14 residues. V gave up 5 bases and J gave up 3 bases, with 14 bases separating them. CDR3 nucleotides: TGTGCCAGCAGTCTCCAGGGGCCATTCTACGAGCAGTACTTC. It encodes CASSLQGPFYEQYF.

This chain's CDR3 is CSVEGDERFF. The CDR3, as DNA: TGCAGCGTTGAAGGGGACGAGCGATTCTTC. This chain joins TRBV29-1 and TRBJ2-1, with D perhaps assigned TRBD1 or TRBD2 (5 bases each). There are 10 residues in the CDR3. V gave up 1 base and J gave up 16 bases, with 11 bases separating them. Germline V gene sequence: CDR1 SQVTM, CDR2 ANQGSEA.

The CDR3 loop reads CASSSGGFEAFF. The CDR3 bases are TGTGCCAGTAGTTCTGGGGGTTTTGAAGCTTTCTTT. This chain uses TRBV19 with TRBJ1-1; the D gene is possibly TRBD1 (5 bases). Trimming shortened V by 5 bases and J by 7 bases, and 11 bases separated the two germline ends. The germline gives CDR1 LNHDA, CDR2 SQIVND (reference sequence). The CDR3 is made up of 12 amino acids.

Comment on this clone: An end of the junction differs from the germline gene, which may be a read error. The rearrangement links TRBV11-3 to TRBJ2-1; 9 nucleotides line up with TRBD2. This CDR3 has 15 amino acids. In germline, CDR1 is SGHNT, CDR2 YENEEA. CDR3 in amino acids: CASSLAGESYNEQFF. In DNA, the CDR3 is TGTGCCAGCAGTTTAGCGGGAGAGTCCTACAATGAGCAGTTCTTC.

This chain links TRBV6-5 with TRBJ2-1, with TRBD2 matching over 8 bases. CDR1 and CDR2 from the germline V gene are MNHEY and SVGAGI. The CDR3 totals 15 residues. V trimming: 1 base; J trimming: 7 bases; junction bases outside the gene matches: 6. The CDR3 region is CASSYLGGRTNEQFF. CDR3 in DNA: TGTGCCAGCAGTTACTTGGGCGGGAGGACGAATGAGCAGTTCTTC.

V and J are TRBV4-1 and TRBJ2-7; weak D call: TRBD1 (5 bases). This CDR3 region has 13 residues. Trimming stripped 2 bases from V and 6 bases from J, with 11 bases between. CDR1 and CDR2 from the germline V gene are MGHRA and YSYEKL. CDR3 sequence: CASSQTGFTEQYF. CDR3 nucleotide sequence: TGCGCCAGCAGCCAAACAGGATTCACCGAGCAGTACTTC.

V is TRBV6-6 and J is TRBJ2-7; D is possibly TRBD2 (6 bases). The CDR3 length is 15 residues. V gave up 3 bases and J gave up 0 bases, with 12 bases separating them. The germline gives CDR1 MNHNY, CDR2 SVGAGI (reference sequence). DNA for the CDR3: TGTGCCAGCAGTTATCCACGGGGGACCTCCTACGAGCAGTACTTC. Its translation: CASSYPRGTSYEQYF.

The genes are TRBV7-9 and TRBJ2-7; perhaps TRBD2 as D (6 bases). CDR3 length: 15 amino acids. Deletions cut 1 base from V and 4 bases from J, with 14 bases between. From germline, CDR1 is SEHNR and CDR2 FQNEAQ (reference sequence). The CDR3 coding sequence is TGTGCCAGCAGCTTAGAGGACGGGAGAGGGTACGAGCAGTACTTC. This sequence encodes CASSLEDGRGYEQYF.

V usage is TRBV7-9 and J usage is TRBJ2-1; 7 bases agree with TRBD2. V trimming: 4 bases; J trimming: 2 bases; junction bases outside the gene matches: 8. Germline-derived CDR1 and CDR2 are SEHNR and FQNEAQ (reference sequence). There are 16 residues in the CDR3. This chain's CDR3 is CASSSASGRTYNEQFF. The DNA for the CDR3 is TGTGCCAGCAGCTCCGCTAGCGGACGAACCTACAATGAGCAGTTCTTC. Full variable domain (rest looked up from reference TRBV7-9 and TRBJ2-1): DTGVSQNPRHKITKRGQNVTFRCDPISEHNRLYWYRQTLGQGPEFLTYFQNEAQLEKSRLLSDRFSAERPKGSFSTLEIQRTEQGDSAMYLCASSSASGRTYNEQFFGPGTRLTVL.

The chain is built from TRBV4-1 and TRBJ1-4; 7 bases fit TRBD1. The CDR3 has 18 amino acids. Trimming cost V 3 bases and J 8 bases; bases outside gene matches: 18. CDR1 is MGHRA and CDR2 is YSYEKL in the germline V gene. CDR3 sequence (DNA): TGCGCCAGCAGCCACACCTTCCCCGCGACAGGGAGGTTGGAAAAACTGTTTTTT. This sequence encodes CASSHTFPATGRLEKLFF.

This rearrangement joins TRBV25-1 to TRBJ1-1; D ambiguous. This CDR3 comprises 14 residues. CDR1 MGHDK and CDR2 SYGVNS come from the germline V gene. The V end lost 1 base, the J end lost 1 base, and 7 bases lay between the germline ends. In nucleotides, the CDR3 is TGTGCCAGCAGTGAATCTGAAGGGAACACTGAAGCTTTCTTT. Protein sequence: CASSESEGNTEAFF. The whole variable domain, remainder taken from reference TRBV25-1 and TRBJ1-1, is EADIYQTPRYLVIGTGKKITLECSQTMGHDKMYWYQQDPGMELHLIHYSYGVNSTEKGDLSSESTVSRIRTEHFPLTLESARPSHTSQYLCASSESEGNTEAFFGQGTRLTVV.

CDR3 in DNA: TGTGCCAGCAGTTCCCGCTTTATGGACAGGGCTGGGGCCAACGTCCTGACTTTC. It encodes CASSSRFMDRAGANVLTF. The V and J genes are TRBV28 and TRBJ2-6; 8 nucleotides match TRBD1. Trimming at V came to 4 bases and at J to 2 bases, leaving 10 bases not matched to a gene. Germline V lookup: CDR1 MDHEN, CDR2 SYDVKM. This CDR3 comprises 18 residues.

The chain couples TRBV6-4 to TRBJ1-5; 8 positions agree with TRBD1. The germline V gene encodes CDR1 MRHNA and CDR2 SNTAGT. V was clipped by 6 bases and J by 0 bases; unmatched bases: 4. The CDR3 loop spans 15 amino acids. The CDR3 loop is CASSLTGDSNQPQHF. The CDR3 region has the DNA TGTGCCAGCAGCCTGACAGGGGATAGCAATCAGCCCCAGCATTTT.

This clone was picked up a small number of times. The chain employs TRBV27 and TRBJ2-5; tentative D call: TRBD2 (6 bases). The CDR3 consists of 14 residues. Germline-derived CDR1 and CDR2 are MNHEY and SMNVEV (reference sequence). With 10 bases removed from V and 5 bases from J, the gap between germline ends came to 20 bases. The CDR3 DNA is TGTGCCACCCAAGGGACTCCGGGGAGGGAGACCCAGTACTTC. It is translated as CATQGTPGRETQYF.